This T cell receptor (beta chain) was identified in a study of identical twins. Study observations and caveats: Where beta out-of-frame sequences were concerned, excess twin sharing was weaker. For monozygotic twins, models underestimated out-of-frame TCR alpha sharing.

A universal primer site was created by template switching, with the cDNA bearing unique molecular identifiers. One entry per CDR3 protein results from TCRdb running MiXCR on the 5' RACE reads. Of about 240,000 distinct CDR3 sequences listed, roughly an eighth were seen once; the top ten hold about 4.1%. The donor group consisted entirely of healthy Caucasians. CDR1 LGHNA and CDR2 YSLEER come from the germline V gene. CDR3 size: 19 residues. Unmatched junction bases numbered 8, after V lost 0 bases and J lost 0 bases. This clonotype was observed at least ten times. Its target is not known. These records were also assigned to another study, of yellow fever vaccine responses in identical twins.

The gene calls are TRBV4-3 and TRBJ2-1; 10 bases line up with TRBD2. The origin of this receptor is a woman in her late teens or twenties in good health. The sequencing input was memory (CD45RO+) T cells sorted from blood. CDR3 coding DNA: TGCGCCAGCAGCCAAGATACGGGGACTAGCGCCCCCTCCTACAATGAGCAGTTCTTC. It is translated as CASSQDTGTSAPSYNEQFF.